These 19 T cell receptor beta chains share one sample of origin, sequenced in a study of cytomegalovirus exposure and HLA in healthy donors. The PCR ran on 60 Vbeta and 13 Jbeta primers. Produced via immunoSEQ multiplex PCR; TCRdb's table is partial and in-frame only. Among about 150,000 clones listed, 64% were seen once. Source material: PBMCs. The receptor source for this set is a woman aged 30 to 39 in good health and CMV-seropositive.

In this sample, this clone turned up a few times. The V gene is TRBV19, the J gene TRBJ2-2; no clear D gene. The CDR3 has 12 residues. V lost 5 bases and J 9 bases, leaving 10 bases between the germline ends. The germline V gene encodes CDR1 LNHDA and CDR2 SQIVND (reference sequence). CDR3 loop: CASSLLMRELFF. For the CDR3, the DNA is TGTGCCAGTAGTCTACTCATGAGGGAGCTGTTTTTT.

The chain couples TRBV9 to TRBJ2-7; tentative D call: TRBD2 (5 bases). V lost 4 bases and J lost 5, with 13 bases in between. This CDR3 is built from 13 residues. Germline lookup yields CDR1 SGDLS and CDR2 YYNGEE. Here the CDR3 DNA reads TGTGCCAGCAGCTCCTCCCCCGGGAACGAGCAGTACTTC. It translates to CASSSSPGNEQYF.

The sample holds a few counts of this clone. V gene TRBV5-4 combines with J gene TRBJ2-5, with 9 bases identical to TRBD2. The CDR3 is 14 residues long. The J segment lost 4 bases and the V segment lost 3 bases, leaving 4 bases of the junction unmatched. Looked up from germline, CDR1 is SGHNT and CDR2 is YYREEE (reference sequence). CDR3 sequence (DNA): TGTGCCAGCAGCTCTAGCGGGATAGGAGAGACCCAGTACTTC. Translating gives CASSSSGIGETQYF.

This clone came up a few times. This chain uses TRBV9 with TRBJ1-2; TRBD1 is a possible D gene (5 bases). This CDR3 has 15 residues. Germline V gene lookup returns CDR1 SGDLS and CDR2 YYNGEE. Trimming took off 4 bases at V and 7 bases at J, with 20 bases between the two ends. Written as DNA, the CDR3 is TGTGCCAGCAGCCCATTCGCGGGGGAGGAGGGTGGCTACACCTTC. This codes for CASSPFAGEEGGYTF.

The chain employs TRBV2 and TRBJ2-5, with 7 bases lining up with TRBD2. The V gene's germline CDR1 is SNHLY and CDR2 FYNNEI. With V trimmed by 6 bases and J by 0 bases, 4 bases remained unmatched. This CDR3 is 14 amino acids long. The CDR3 nucleotides read TGTGCCAGCAGCAAGACTAGCCACCAAGAGACCCAGTACTTC. This sequence encodes CASSKTSHQETQYF.

This chain uses TRBV5-5 with TRBJ2-7, with 8 bases that match TRBD1. Germline CDR1 and CDR2: SGHKS and YYEKEE (reference sequence). This CDR3 spans 15 amino acids. J lost 2 bases, V lost 5 bases, and 9 bases had no gene match. CDR3 nucleotides: TGTGCCAGCAGAATCGGACAGGGAATGCCCTACGAGCAGTACTTC. Protein: CASRIGQGMPYEQYF.

This clone appeared a few times. The chain couples TRBV5-4 to TRBJ1-2; D may be TRBD1 (6 bases). Trimming stripped 4 bases from V and 3 bases from J, with 13 bases between. The CDR3 has 14 amino acids. The germline V gene has CDR1 SGHNT and CDR2 YYREEE (reference sequence). CDR3 protein: CASSPTTGDYGYTF. Here the CDR3 DNA reads TGTGCCAGCAGCCCTACGACAGGTGACTATGGCTACACCTTC.

This sequence joins TRBV4-1 and TRBJ2-5; maybe TRBD2 (6 bases). The J call may be incorrect, as the DNA end agrees better with TRBJ2-7. The CDR3 is 16 residues long. Per germline, CDR1 MGHRA and CDR2 YSYEKL. The CDR3 region is CASSRRSGGSSYEQYF. CDR3 DNA sequence: TGCGCCAGCAGCCGTAGGTCCGGGGGAAGCTCCTACGAGCAGTACTTC.

V gene TRBV7-8 combines with J gene TRBJ1-5; TRBD1 matches at 7 bases. Germline CDR1 SGHVS, CDR2 FQNEAQ. Trimming at V came to 3 bases and at J to 7 bases, leaving 6 bases not matched to a gene. The CDR3 sequence is 14 residues long. The CDR3 region is CASSFRTGEQPQHF. The CDR3 coding sequence is TGTGCCAGCAGCTTCCGGACAGGCGAACAGCCCCAGCATTTT.

CDR3 sequence: CASSRWGLAGLTDTQYF. The DNA of the CDR3 is TGCGCCAGCAGCCGATGGGGACTAGCGGGTCTCACAGATACGCAGTATTTT. J is TRBJ2-3 and V is TRBV4-1; 12 bases align to TRBD2. Trimming cost V 4 bases and J 2 bases; bases outside gene matches: 7. The CDR3 is made up of 17 amino acids. The germline gives CDR1 MGHRA, CDR2 YSYEKL.

This sequence joins TRBV5-1 and TRBJ2-5; 9 bases are a match to TRBD2. Germline assignment: CDR1 SGHRS and CDR2 YFSETQ. The V gene end was trimmed by 3 bases and the J gene end by 5 bases; junction bases not matched to a gene: 8. CDR3 size: 15 residues. In nucleotides, the CDR3 is TGCGCCAGCAGCTCGACTAGCGGCTCTCAGGAGACCCAGTACTTC. Amino acid sequence: CASSSTSGSQETQYF.

The chain recombines TRBV6-6 with TRBJ2-5, with D possibly being TRBD1 (5 bases). CDR3 length equals 13 residues. The V end lost 8 bases, the J end lost 6 bases, and 16 bases lay between the germline ends. Germline V gene data show CDR1 as MNHNY and CDR2 as SVGAGI (reference sequence). The CDR3 sequence: CASEMRMGQTQYF. DNA for the CDR3: TGTGCCAGCGAGATGCGCATGGGGCAGACCCAGTACTTC.

The rearrangement links TRBV5-1 to TRBJ2-7; D might be TRBD2 (5 bases). There are 13 residues in the CDR3. V lost 7 bases, J lost 5 bases, and 16 bases lay in between. Per the germline V gene, CDR1 is SGHRS and CDR2 is YFSETQ. The CDR3 sequence is CASRFNFGDEQYF. In DNA form, the CDR3 reads TGCGCCAGCCGATTTAACTTCGGGGACGAGCAGTACTTC.

The chain couples TRBV15 to TRBJ1-2; the D gene is possibly TRBD1 (5 bases). Per the germline V gene, CDR1 is LNHNV and CDR2 is YYDKDF (reference sequence). Trimming left V 3 bases short and J 3 bases short, with 11 bases between. The CDR3 covers 14 residues. In DNA form, the CDR3 reads TGTGCCACCAGCAGTCTCAGGGCGGACTATGGCTACACCTTC. Translation gives CATSSLRADYGYTF.

This chain uses TRBV7-8 with TRBJ2-5, with a tentative D call TRBD2 (5 bases). The better agreement between TRBJ2-7 and the DNA end casts doubt on the J call. Germline-derived CDR1 and CDR2 are SGHVS and FQNEAQ. The length of the CDR3 is 15 residues. CDR3 nucleotides: TGTGCCAGCAGCTTTCCGAGAGGGTCAGGTTACGAGCAGTACTTC. Translated: CASSFPRGSGYEQYF.

The chain employs TRBV5-1 and TRBJ2-5; D ambiguous. Germline V lookup: CDR1 SGHRS, CDR2 YFSETQ. This CDR3 comprises 16 residues. V was trimmed by 2 bases and J by 5 bases, leaving 19 bases between them. CDR3 DNA sequence: TGCGCCAGCAGCTTTGGAGCCAGCCCCGGTAGGGAGACCCAGTACTTC. Its translation: CASSFGASPGRETQYF.

This sequence joins TRBV28 and TRBJ2-6; unclear D gene. The V and J ends lost 6 bases and 2 bases respectively, with 8 bases between them. The CDR3 has 14 amino acids. CDR1 is MDHEN, CDR2 SYDVKM, per germline. CDR3 nucleotides: TGTGCCAGCAGCTACCCCGCTGGGGCCAACGTCCTGACTTTC. It yields the protein CASSYPAGANVLTF.

The chain couples TRBV30 to TRBJ2-3; D unresolved. Germline CDR1 reads GTSNPN; CDR2 reads SVGIG (reference sequence). This CDR3 has 13 amino acids. The V and J ends lost 3 bases and 3 bases respectively, with 10 bases between them. The CDR3 spells CAWSSLLTDTQYF. The CDR3 nucleotides are TGTGCCTGGAGCTCCCTCCTAACAGATACGCAGTATTTT.

The CDR3 coding sequence is TGTGCCAGCAGCTTCATAGCGGCATTTTTCACAGATACGCAGTATTTT. It yields the protein CASSFIAAFFTDTQYF. The chain combines TRBV28 with TRBJ2-3; tentative D call: TRBD2 (6 bases). Germline values: CDR1 MDHEN, CDR2 SYDVKM. Trimming removed 6 bases from V and 2 bases from J, with 18 bases in between. CDR3 length equals 16 residues.